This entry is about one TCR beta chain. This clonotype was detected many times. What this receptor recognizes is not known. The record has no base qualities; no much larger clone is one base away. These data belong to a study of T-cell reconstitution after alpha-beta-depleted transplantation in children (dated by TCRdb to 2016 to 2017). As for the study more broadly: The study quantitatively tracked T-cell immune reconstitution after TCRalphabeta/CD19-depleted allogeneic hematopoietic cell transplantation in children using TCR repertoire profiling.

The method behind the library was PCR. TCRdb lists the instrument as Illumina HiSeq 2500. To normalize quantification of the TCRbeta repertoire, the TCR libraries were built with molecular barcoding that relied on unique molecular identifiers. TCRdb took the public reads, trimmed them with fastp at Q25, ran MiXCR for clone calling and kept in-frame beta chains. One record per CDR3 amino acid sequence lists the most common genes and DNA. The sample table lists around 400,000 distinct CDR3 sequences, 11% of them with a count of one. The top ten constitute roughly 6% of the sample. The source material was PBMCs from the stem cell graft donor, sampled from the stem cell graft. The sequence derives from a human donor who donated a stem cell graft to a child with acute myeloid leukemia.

The CDR3 protein sequence reads: CASSQADRGGEKLFF. The DNA sequence reads TGCGCCAGCAGCCAAGCGGACAGGGGCGGTGAAAAACTGTTTTTT. This receptor chain uses TRBV4-1 and TRBJ1-4, and 9 junctional nucleotides match TRBD1. At the junction V is shortened by 1 base and J by 7 bases; bases outside the gene matches: 4. CDR1 and CDR2, looked up from the germline V gene, are MGHRA and YSYEKL. Inclusive of the bounding cysteine and phenylalanine, the CDR3 is 15 residues long. Only the CDR3 portion is preserved as DNA: 45 bases, with reading frame beginning at the first base.